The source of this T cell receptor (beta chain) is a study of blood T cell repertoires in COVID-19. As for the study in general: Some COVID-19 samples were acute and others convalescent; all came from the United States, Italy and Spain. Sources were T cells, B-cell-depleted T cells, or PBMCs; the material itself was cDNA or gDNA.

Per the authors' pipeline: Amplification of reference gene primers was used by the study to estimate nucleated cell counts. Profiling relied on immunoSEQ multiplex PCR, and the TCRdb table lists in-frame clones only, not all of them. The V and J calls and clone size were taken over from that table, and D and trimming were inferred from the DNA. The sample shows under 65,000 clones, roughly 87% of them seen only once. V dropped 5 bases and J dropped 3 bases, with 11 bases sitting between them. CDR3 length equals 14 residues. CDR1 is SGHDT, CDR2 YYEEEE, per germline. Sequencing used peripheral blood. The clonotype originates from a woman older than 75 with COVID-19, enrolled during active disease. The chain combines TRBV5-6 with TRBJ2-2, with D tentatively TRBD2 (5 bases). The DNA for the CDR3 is TGTGCCAGCAGTCGTCGGACTTACACCGGGGAGCTGTTTTTT. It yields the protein CASSRRTYTGELFF. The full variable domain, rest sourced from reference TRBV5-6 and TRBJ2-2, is DAGVTQSPTHLIKTRGQQVTLRCSPKSGHDTVSWYQQALGQGPQFIFQYYEEEERQRGNFPDRFSGHQFPNYSSELNVNALLLGDSALYLCASSRRTYTGELFFGEGSRLTVL.